The TCR beta chain under discussion was sequenced for a study of cytomegalovirus exposure and HLA in healthy donors. Study in general: Findings of an earlier analysis included about 120 million unique TCR beta sequences from 180 million or so T cells.

The PCR employed 60 Vbeta primers together with 13 Jbeta primers. The repertoire was sequenced with immunoSEQ multiplex PCR; TCRdb's copy has only in-frame clones and lacks some. The sample records 100,000 to 150,000 clones, approximately 83% being singletons. CDR1 KGHSH and CDR2 LQKENI come from the germline V gene. The CDR3 spans 15 residues. The V gene lost 5 bases and the J gene lost 0 bases, with 13 bases spanning the gap. The rearrangement links TRBV18 to TRBJ1-1; a possible D gene is TRBD1 (5 bases). The sample comprised PBMCs. The receptor comes from a girl between 2 and 10 years old in good health and CMV-seronegative. The CDR3 sequence: CASSTRQLMNTEAFF. The CDR3 DNA reads TGTGCCAGCTCAACCCGACAGCTAATGAACACTGAAGCTTTCTTT.